Below, 4 T cell receptor beta chains from the same sample are listed, as sequenced in a study of T-cell memory formation after mild COVID-19. A single record per CDR3 protein comes from TCRdb applying MiXCR to the 5' RACE reads. The sample has about 470,000 distinct CDR3 sequences, roughly 23% seen once. The sample was PBMCs or a T cell subset sorted from them (not recorded which). All receptors come from an adult woman who had mild COVID-19 (a few samples of this study predate the infection). Cell type and time point are not known.

J is TRBJ2-7 and V is TRBV3-1; no clear D. The germline gives CDR1 LGHDT, CDR2 YNNKEL (reference sequence). V lost 1 base and J 1 base, leaving 14 bases between the germline ends. The CDR3 has 16 residues. The CDR3 region is CASSQGRSGPSYEQYF. The CDR3, as DNA: TGTGCCAGCAGCCAAGGCCGGTCAGGACCGTCCTACGAGCAGTACTTC.

In its sample, this clonotype was seen a few times. J is TRBJ2-3 and V is TRBV9; 10 bases map to TRBD1. CDR3 length: 16 amino acids. Germline CDR1 is SGDLS and CDR2 is YYNGEE. Unmatched junction bases numbered 9, after V lost 4 bases and J lost 4 bases. The DNA for the CDR3 is TGTGCCAGCAGCCCCCACCTGGACAGGGGGGCAGATACGCAGTATTTT. This encodes CASSPHLDRGADTQYF. Complete variable domain (other parts from reference TRBV9 and TRBJ2-3): DSGVTQTPKHLITATGQRVTLRCSPRSGDLSVYWYQQSLDQGLQFLIQYYNGEERAKGNILERFSAQQFPDLHSELNLSSLELGDSALYFCASSPHLDRGADTQYFGPGTRLTVL.

The chain joins TRBV5-1 to TRBJ2-2; TRBD1 agrees at 7 bases. CDR1 and CDR2 (germline): SGHRS, YFSETQ. This CDR3 is 14 amino acids long. V trimming: 4 bases; J trimming: 6 bases; junction bases outside the gene matches: 6. CDR3 coding DNA: TGCGCCAGCAGCAGGCTTCAGGGGGCCGGGGAGCTGTTTTTT. Amino acids: CASSRLQGAGELFF.

This clonotype has more than one count but fewer than ten. The rearrangement links TRBV24-1 to TRBJ2-7; 13 bases line up with TRBD2. Unmatched junction bases numbered 4, after V lost 4 bases and J lost 5 bases. The length of the CDR3 is 15 residues. Per germline, CDR1 KGHDR and CDR2 SFDVKD. The CDR3 reads CATSESTSGRNEQYF. The CDR3 nucleotides read TGTGCCACCAGTGAGTCGACTAGCGGGAGGAACGAGCAGTACTTC.